This TCR beta chain was captured by sequencing in a study of Graves' ophthalmopathy and Graves' hyperthyroidism. V gave up 3 bases and J gave up 6 bases; unmatched junction bases: 7. The CDR3 is 14 amino acids. The germline CDR1 and CDR2 sequences are KGHSH and LQKENI. Transcripts of RNA were the source for amplifying TCR beta CDR3 regions. The authors performed first-round RT-PCR with HTBI primers and then a second-round multiplex PCR. One entry per CDR3 protein results from TCRdb running MiXCR on the multiplex PCR reads. The sample records about half a million distinct CDR3 sequences, about an eighth being singletons. This clonotype was seen repeatedly, ten times or more.

The sequencing input was blood. This clonotype was obtained from a woman aged 30 to 39 with Graves' ophthalmopathy. The chain has TRBV18 and TRBJ1-1, with 7 bases fitting TRBD1. The CDR3 sequence: CASSPSEGAPEAFF. CDR3 in DNA: TGTGCCAGCTCACCGTCTGAGGGGGCCCCTGAAGCTTTCTTT.